Shown below are 25 T cell receptor beta chains from a single sample sequenced in a study of blood T cell repertoires in COVID-19. The assay was immunoSEQ multiplex PCR, and TCRdb's table has in-frame clones only and misses some. Of about 67,000 clones detected, about nine tenths appear once; the ten largest clones hold roughly 4%. Sequencing was carried out using peripheral blood. Every receptor here comes from a man between 50 and 59 years old with active COVID-19.

V usage is TRBV6-2 or TRBV6-3 and J usage is TRBJ2-1; 8 bases are shared with TRBD2. The CDR3 totals 14 residues. CDR1 and CDR2 (germline): MNHEY, SVGEGT. Trimming at V came to 5 bases and at J to 7 bases, leaving 7 bases not matched to a gene. CDR3 in amino acids: CASSDLAGQNEQFF. CDR3 coding DNA: TGTGCCAGCAGTGACCTAGCGGGCCAAAATGAGCAGTTCTTC.

The chain employs TRBV7-2 and TRBJ1-3; 7 nucleotides agree with TRBD1. V trimming: 5 bases; J trimming: 6 bases; junction bases outside the gene matches: 4. The germline V gene encodes CDR1 SGHTA and CDR2 FQGNSA. The CDR3 consists of 13 residues. The CDR3, as DNA: TGTGCCAGCAGCCCGGACAGGTTAAACACCATATATTTT. The encoded protein is CASSPDRLNTIYF.

This clone has just one count. The CDR3 loop is CASSLKQSNSPLHF. The CDR3 coding sequence is TGTGCCAGCAGCTTAAAACAGAGTAATTCACCCCTCCACTTT. V gene TRBV7-2 combines with J gene TRBJ1-6; unclear D gene. Germline CDR1 reads SGHTA; CDR2 reads FQGNSA. V was trimmed by 2 bases and J by 6 bases, leaving 8 bases between them. The CDR3 loop spans 14 amino acids.

The CDR3 nucleotides are TGTGCCAGCAGGGAGGGGCCGGGCACAGATACGCAGTATTTT. This encodes CASREGPGTDTQYF. The chain uses TRBV2 and TRBJ2-3, with a tentative D call TRBD2 (6 bases). This CDR3 contains 14 residues. The V gene lost 6 bases and the J gene lost 1 base, with 11 bases spanning the gap. Per the germline V gene, CDR1 is SNHLY and CDR2 is FYNNEI.

This chain joins TRBV18 and TRBJ1-2; 10 bases fit TRBD1. CDR1 and CDR2 (germline): KGHSH, LQKENI. The CDR3 is made up of 16 amino acids. Losses at the gene ends were 4 bases for V and 6 bases for J; bases not matched to a gene: 11. CDR3 nucleotides: TGTGCCAGCTCACAGGGGACAGGGGACGTTTCGAATGGCTACACCTTC. It is translated as CASSQGTGDVSNGYTF. The complete variable domain, with remaining parts taken from reference TRBV18 and TRBJ1-2, reads NAGVMQNPRHLVRRRGQEARLRCSPMKGHSHVYWYRQLPEEGLKFMVYLQKENIIDESGMPKERFSAEFPKEGPSILRIQQVVRGDSAAYFCASSQGTGDVSNGYTFGSGTRLTVV.

Only one count was recorded for this clone. The chain couples TRBV7-2 to TRBJ2-7; possible D gene TRBD2, 5 bases. Trimming removed 1 base from V and 7 bases from J, with 14 bases in between. In germline, CDR1 is SGHTA, CDR2 FQGNSA. The CDR3 has 14 amino acids. The CDR3 DNA follows: TGTGCCAGCAGCTTAGGCCCCCCCCCGGGGGAGCAGTACTTC. Translating gives CASSLGPPPGEQYF.

This clone was recorded once. At one end, the junction sequence differs from germline, possibly due to a read error. The J gene is TRBJ2-4, the V gene TRBV7-3, with 9 bases lining up with TRBD1. This CDR3 region has 17 residues. Germline V gene sequence: CDR1 SGHTA, CDR2 FQGTGA. The CDR3 loop is CASSITGTGFSKNIQYF. DNA for the CDR3: TGTGCCAGCAGCATAACCGGGACAGGGTTTAGCAAAAACATTCAGTACTTC.

The J gene is TRBJ1-4, the V gene TRBV19, with 9 bases matching TRBD1. Germline assignment: CDR1 LNHDA and CDR2 SQIVND (reference sequence). The CDR3 runs to 14 residues. V shed 5 bases, J shed 4 bases, and the junction held 2 bases outside the gene matches. CDR3 in amino acids: CASSGDRVNEKLFF. The CDR3 region has the DNA TGTGCCAGTAGTGGGGACAGGGTTAATGAAAAACTGTTTTTT.

This clone was seen only once. The CDR3 spells CASSRTTLTTNTGELFF. CDR3 sequence (DNA): TGTGCCAGCAGCCGTACGACGTTGACAACGAACACCGGGGAGCTGTTTTTT. The chain carries TRBV5-5 and TRBJ2-2, with unresolved D. The V end lost 4 bases, the J end lost 0 bases, and 16 bases lay between the germline ends. The germline gives CDR1 SGHKS, CDR2 YYEKEE (reference sequence). CDR3 length: 17 residues.

J is TRBJ2-2 and V is TRBV18; D is perhaps TRBD2 (5 bases). Trimming removed 0 bases from V and 2 bases from J, with 7 bases in between. This CDR3 comprises 15 residues. The germline V gene has CDR1 KGHSH and CDR2 LQKENI. The CDR3 loop is CASSPPGRNTGELFF. The CDR3 nucleotides are TGTGCCAGCTCACCACCGGGGAGAAACACCGGGGAGCTGTTTTTT. The full variable domain, completed using reference TRBV18 and TRBJ2-2, is NAGVMQNPRHLVRRRGQEARLRCSPMKGHSHVYWYRQLPEEGLKFMVYLQKENIIDESGMPKERFSAEFPKEGPSILRIQQVVRGDSAAYFCASSPPGRNTGELFFGEGSRLTVL.

This clone was picked up one time. The chain employs TRBV30 and TRBJ2-2, with 13 nucleotides matching TRBD2. The CDR3 runs 16 residues. V was pared by 3 bases and J by 1 base, with 2 bases of the junction left unmatched. Germline CDR1 GTSNPN, CDR2 SVGIG (reference sequence). CDR3 loop: CAWRGTSGMNTGELFF. The DNA for the CDR3 is TGTGCCTGGAGGGGGACTAGCGGGATGAACACCGGGGAGCTGTTTTTT.

The chain carries TRBV7-9 and TRBJ1-2; 9 nucleotides align to TRBD1. Germline CDR1 and CDR2: SEHNR and FQNEAQ (reference sequence). This CDR3 contains 17 residues. V dropped 5 bases and J dropped 4; count of bases not matched to a gene: 14. CDR3 loop: CASSPGQGTVVGYGYTF. The DNA of the CDR3 is TGTGCCAGCAGCCCCGGACAGGGGACGGTTGTAGGCTATGGCTACACCTTC.

This chain uses TRBV6-2 or TRBV6-3 with TRBJ2-7; 9 bases are a match to TRBD1. The CDR3 consists of 14 residues. Germline V gene lookup returns CDR1 MNHEY and CDR2 SVGEGT. Germline trimming cut 6 bases from V and 6 bases from J; bases unmatched to any gene: 9. CDR3 sequence reads: CASSFGTGSLEQYF. The CDR3 DNA reads TGTGCCAGCAGCTTCGGGACAGGGAGTCTCGAGCAGTACTTC.

This chain uses TRBV7-9 with TRBJ2-7; 8 nucleotides line up with TRBD1. Germline values: CDR1 SEHNR, CDR2 FQNEAQ (reference sequence). This CDR3 has 13 residues. V shed 5 bases and J 2 bases; nucleotides not matched to a gene: 2. The CDR3 DNA sequence: TGTGCCAGCAGCCTGGACAGGGCCTACGAGCAGTACTTC. This sequence encodes CASSLDRAYEQYF.

The chain combines TRBV7-9 with TRBJ1-5, with D possibly TRBD1 on 6 matching bases. The CDR3 extends over 12 amino acids. Trimming removed 3 bases at V and 15 bases at J, with 15 bases between. Looked up from germline, CDR1 is SEHNR and CDR2 is FQNEAQ (reference sequence). This CDR3 is CASSLSTGPMHF. As DNA, the CDR3 is TGTGCCAGCAGCTTGTCGACAGGCCCGATGCATTTT.

J is TRBJ1-2 and V is TRBV20-1; unclear D gene. Between the trimmed V and J ends, which lost 6 bases and 8 bases, there was a span of 13 bases. Germline CDR1 is DFQATT and CDR2 is SNEGSKA (reference sequence). This CDR3 is 11 amino acids long. The CDR3 protein is CSASDGRGYTF. As DNA, the CDR3 is TGCAGTGCCTCCGACGGGAGGGGCTACACCTTC.

The CDR3 sequence: CASYKTAGNTDTQYF. DNA of the CDR3: TGTGCCAGTTATAAAACAGCGGGAAACACAGATACGCAGTATTTT. The chain carries TRBV6-6 and TRBJ2-3; 7 nucleotides align to TRBD2. Germline assignment: CDR1 MNHNY and CDR2 SVGAGI (reference sequence). The V segment lost 9 bases and the J segment 2 bases; nucleotides outside the gene matches: 11. This CDR3 is 15 amino acids long.

This sequence joins TRBV5-6 and TRBJ2-7; D remains unclear. Trimming shortened V by 0 bases and J by 6 bases, and 13 bases separated the two germline ends. CDR1 SGHDT and CDR2 YYEEEE come from the germline V gene. The CDR3 sequence is 14 residues long. CDR3 in amino acids: CASSLAVLFREQYF. In nucleotides, the CDR3 is TGTGCCAGCAGCTTGGCCGTCTTATTTCGCGAGCAGTACTTC.

This chain uses TRBV7-2 with TRBJ2-7, with D possibly matching TRBD2 (6 bases). The CDR3 totals 15 residues. V lost 3 bases, J lost 3 bases, and 15 bases lay in between. Per the germline V gene, CDR1 is SGHTA and CDR2 is FQGNSA. Here the CDR3 reads CASSFVPGVVYEQYF. Written as DNA, the CDR3 is TGTGCCAGCAGCTTTGTTCCGGGAGTCGTCTACGAGCAGTACTTC.

The genes are TRBV25-1 and TRBJ1-4; D is uncertain. This CDR3 region has 17 residues. V was shortened by 1 base and J by 0 bases, with 12 bases between the two germline ends. CDR1 is MGHDK, CDR2 SYGVNS, per germline. CDR3 DNA sequence: TGTGCCAGCAGTGAATGGGAGGGCCGATCAACTAATGAAAAACTGTTTTTT. It translates to CASSEWEGRSTNEKLFF. The entire variable domain, with the rest obtained from reference TRBV25-1 and TRBJ1-4, is as follows: EADIYQTPRYLVIGTGKKITLECSQTMGHDKMYWYQQDPGMELHLIHYSYGVNSTEKGDLSSESTVSRIRTEHFPLTLESARPSHTSQYLCASSEWEGRSTNEKLFFGSGTQLSVL.

The gene calls are TRBV18 and TRBJ2-3; 14 bases are shared with TRBD2. V was clipped by 2 bases and J by 1 base; unmatched bases: 11. This CDR3 spans 20 amino acids. Germline assignment: CDR1 KGHSH and CDR2 LQKENI. CDR3 nucleotide sequence: TGTGCCAGCTCACCATCCGCGACTAGCGGGAGGGCCAAAGGCACAGATACGCAGTATTTT. It codes for CASSPSATSGRAKGTDTQYF.

This clone has a single count. The chain carries TRBV7-8 and TRBJ1-4; no clear D gene. This CDR3 is 13 amino acids long. V dropped 8 bases and J dropped 2 bases, with 9 bases sitting between them. The V gene's germline CDR1 is SGHVS and CDR2 FQNEAQ. CDR3 DNA sequence: TGTGCCAGCGGCAGTTCCACTAATGAAAAACTGTTTTTT. It codes for CASGSSTNEKLFF.

The chain joins TRBV15 to TRBJ2-7; 8 bases are shared with TRBD1. Per germline, CDR1 LNHNV and CDR2 YYDKDF (reference sequence). J lost 2 bases, V lost 0 bases, and 12 bases had no gene match. This CDR3 has 18 residues. CDR3 DNA: TGTGCCACCAGCAGAGATAAAACTGCGGCAGGGGGCACCTACGAGCAGTACTTC. Translated, it gives CATSRDKTAAGGTYEQYF.

The rearrangement joins TRBV11-2 to TRBJ2-7, with D unresolved. The CDR3 is made up of 16 amino acids. Germline V gene lookup returns CDR1 SGHAT and CDR2 FQNNGV. The germline V and J ends were trimmed by 5 bases and 7 bases, with 24 bases remaining between them. The chain's CDR3 is CASSPRTRHRPREQYF. CDR3 in DNA: TGTGCCAGCAGCCCGAGAACCCGACACCGGCCTCGAGAGCAGTACTTC.

This chain links TRBV2 with TRBJ1-5; 8 bases agree with TRBD1. Germline lookup yields CDR1 SNHLY and CDR2 FYNNEI. The V gene end was trimmed by 6 bases and the J gene end by 4 bases; junction bases not matched to a gene: 5. CDR3 length equals 14 residues. CDR3 nucleotides: TGTGCCAGCAGCAACAGGGGGAAAAATCAGCCCCAGCATTTT. Protein sequence: CASSNRGKNQPQHF.